The present TCR beta chain was sequenced within a study of identical twins' blood T cells. Each TCR cDNA library carried sample-specific barcodes on both ends. A single record per CDR3 protein comes from TCRdb applying MiXCR to the 5' RACE reads. Of roughly 380,000 distinct CDR3 sequences listed, under 30% were seen once; the top ten hold around 5.6%. Overall study findings and caveats: Twin similarity might stem from environmental factors, not only genetics.

The J segment lost 4 bases and the V segment lost 4 bases, leaving 6 bases of the junction unmatched. Germline V gene lookup returns CDR1 SQVTM and CDR2 ANQGSEA. The CDR3 totals 14 residues. Turning to this clonotype: What it recognizes is unknown.

The specimen sequenced was PBMCs. The chain joins TRBV29-1 to TRBJ1-5, with 8 bases matching TRBD1. This clonotype originated in a woman aged 18-55 years in good health. CDR3 loop: CSVAGQGGNQPQHF. The CDR3 DNA is TGCAGCGTTGCCGGACAGGGAGGAAATCAGCCCCAGCATTTT.